A single sample gave rise to the 32 T cell receptor beta chains below, sequenced in a study of immune evolution from preneoplasia to lung adenocarcinoma. TCRdb keeps only in-frame clones here, not all; method: immunoSEQ multiplex PCR. Here the sample spans about 9,000 clones, over 70% being singletons. The specimen was FFPE lung adenocarcinoma in situ tissue. These TCRs come from a person aged 60-79 years with lung adenocarcinoma.

This rearrangement joins TRBV19 to TRBJ2-5; D might be TRBD2 (7 bases). In germline, CDR1 is LNHDA, CDR2 SQIVND (reference sequence). V was pared by 11 bases and J by 1 base, with 20 bases between. The length of the CDR3 is 15 residues. DNA of the CDR3: TGTGCCTCCGGGCGGGGGCCCTCTCCCCAAGAGACCCAGTACTTC. Translation: CASGRGPSPQETQYF.

This clone appeared a few times. V is TRBV19 and J is TRBJ1-1, with TRBD1 as a possible D gene (6 bases). The CDR3 length is 16 residues. Trimming stripped 7 bases from V and 0 bases from J, with 18 bases between. Germline loops: CDR1 LNHDA, CDR2 SQIVND (reference sequence). CDR3 DNA: TGTGCCAGTACCCAGGGGAAGGGATTGATGAACACTGAAGCTTTCTTT. Protein: CASTQGKGLMNTEAFF.

V usage is TRBV5-1 and J usage is TRBJ2-5, with D possibly matching TRBD2 (6 bases). The germline V gene has CDR1 SGHRS and CDR2 YFSETQ. V lost 0 bases to trimming and J lost 1 base, with 10 bases between them. This CDR3 is built from 15 residues. The CDR3 loop is CASSLALGGQETQYF. The CDR3 nucleotides are TGCGCCAGCAGCTTGGCCTTGGGGGGCCAAGAGACCCAGTACTTC.

The chain carries TRBV21-1 and TRBJ1-2; the listed D gene, TRBD1, was not tested against the DNA. TRBV21-1 is designated a pseudogene. The CDR3 contains 20 residues. The CDR3 region is CASRTLAPPKNRGLRYGYTF. The DNA for the CDR3 is TGTGCCAGCAGGACCCTAGCCCCCCCCAAGAACAGGGGGCTCCGCTATGGCTACACCTTC.

This sequence joins TRBV5-1 and TRBJ2-5; 11 bases are a match to TRBD2. J gave up 2 bases and V 0 bases, and 3 bases lay outside the gene matches. This CDR3 contains 16 residues. CDR1 is SGHRS, CDR2 YFSETQ, per germline. The CDR3 nucleotides read TGCGCCAGCAGCTTGGCCGGGACTAGCGGACAAGAGACCCAGTACTTC. This encodes CASSLAGTSGQETQYF.

This chain uses TRBV11-2 with TRBJ1-2; D is undetermined. The CDR3 contains 14 residues. CDR1 and CDR2 (germline): SGHAT, FQNNGV. Trimming pared 0 bases from V and 8 bases from J, leaving 13 bases between. The CDR3 region is CASSLDIGSVGYTF. The CDR3 bases are TGTGCCAGCAGCTTAGATATAGGGTCTGTAGGCTACACCTTC. Using reference TRBV11-2 and TRBJ1-2 for the parts outside the CDR3, the full variable domain is EAGVAQSPRYKIIEKRQSVAFWCNPISGHATLYWYQQILGQGPKLLIQFQNNGVVDDSQLPKDRFSAERLKGVDSTLKIQPAKLEDSAVYLCASSLDIGSVGYTFGSGTRLTVV.

The CDR3 loop reads CASSMDQAAWLNTEAFF. In nucleotides, the CDR3 is TGTGCCAGCAGCATGGACCAAGCGGCCTGGTTGAACACTGAAGCTTTCTTT. This chain connects TRBV7-9 to TRBJ1-1; no clear D gene. This CDR3 contains 17 residues. The germline CDR1 and CDR2 sequences are SEHNR and FQNEAQ (reference sequence). V gave up 5 bases and J gave up 0 bases, with 19 bases separating them.

This chain links TRBV6-1 with TRBJ1-2; D is possibly TRBD1 (6 bases). Germline assignment: CDR1 MNHNS and CDR2 SASEGT. The V gene lost 2 bases and the J gene lost 5 bases, with 15 bases spanning the gap. The length of the CDR3 is 15 residues. DNA for the CDR3: TGTGCCAGCAGTGAATCAACAGGGAGTGGTTATGGCTACACCTTC. It encodes CASSESTGSGYGYTF.

With regard to this clone: The sample contains more than one DNA sequence encoding this CDR3. The CDR3 DNA sequence: TGCGCCAGCAGCCAAGACATCGGGGGACTTTCAACCTACGAGCAGTACTTC. Protein: CASSQDIGGLSTYEQYF. The rearrangement joins TRBV4-3 to TRBJ2-7, with TRBD2 as a possible D gene (6 bases). The CDR3 is 17 residues long. Germline lookup yields CDR1 LGHNA and CDR2 YSLEER. Trimming left V 0 bases short and J 2 bases short, with 17 bases between.

The CDR3 DNA is TGTGCCAGCAGCTTAATCCCGGGCAATGAGCAGTTCTTC. This encodes CASSLIPGNEQFF. The J gene is TRBJ2-1, the V gene TRBV7-2, with no clear D. This CDR3 comprises 13 residues. The ends were cut back, 2 bases at V and 6 bases at J, with 8 bases in the middle. CDR1 and CDR2 (germline): SGHTA, FQGNSA.

This clone was seen a handful of times. The CDR3 spells CASSDDNEQFF. In DNA, the CDR3 is TGTGCCAGCTCAGATGACAATGAGCAGTTCTTC. V and J are TRBV18 and TRBJ2-1; D unresolved. The length of the CDR3 is 11 residues. Germline loops: CDR1 KGHSH, CDR2 LQKENI. Trimming cost V 5 bases and J 5 bases, with 4 bases left between them.

The chain links TRBV18 to TRBJ1-1; D gene unclear. The germline V and J ends were trimmed by 6 bases and 1 base, with 12 bases remaining between them. Germline V gives CDR1 KGHSH, CDR2 LQKENI. This CDR3 region has 14 residues. The CDR3 is CASSPDSRNTEAFF. The DNA for the CDR3 is TGTGCCAGCTCCCCCGACTCCCGGAACACTGAAGCTTTCTTT.

The rearrangement uses TRBV7-8 and TRBJ1-2; tentatively, D is TRBD1 (5 bases). The length of the CDR3 is 18 residues. Germline CDR1 reads SGHVS; CDR2 reads FQNEAQ. Trimming pared 5 bases from V and 5 bases from J, leaving 27 bases between. The CDR3: CASSTYGGGVISQYGYTF. The CDR3 DNA is TGTGCCAGCAGCACCTATGGGGGAGGGGTAATCAGTCAGTATGGCTACACCTTC.

This clone appeared a few times. The rearrangement links TRBV6-1 to TRBJ2-7, with D perhaps TRBD1 (5 bases). Trimming removed 7 bases from V and 1 base from J, with 8 bases in between. The germline V gene has CDR1 MNHNS and CDR2 SASEGT. CDR3 length equals 12 residues. CDR3: CASTGISYEQYF. For the CDR3, the DNA is TGTGCCAGCACAGGGATTTCCTACGAGCAGTACTTC.

The CDR3 nucleotides are TGTGCCAGTAGTATCGACGTTTTGGGGCCCAACTATGGCTACACCTTC. As protein: CASSIDVLGPNYGYTF. This chain links TRBV19 with TRBJ1-2, with D perhaps matching TRBD1 (5 bases). The CDR3 is 16 residues long. Germline CDR1 is LNHDA and CDR2 is SQIVND (reference sequence). Between the trimmed V and J ends, which lost 3 bases and 2 bases, there was a span of 16 bases.

The gene calls are TRBV10-3 and TRBJ1-2, with D possibly matching TRBD1 (5 bases). The CDR3 runs to 15 residues. Germline-derived CDR1 and CDR2 are ENHRY and SYGVKD. The V gene lost 5 bases and the J gene lost 4 bases, with 17 bases spanning the gap. CDR3 protein: CAISPGEGRGYGYTF. The CDR3 nucleotides read TGTGCCATCAGTCCGGGGGAGGGACGAGGCTATGGCTACACCTTC.

The chain uses TRBV2 and TRBJ1-4; D is possibly TRBD1 (6 bases). V lost 5 bases and J lost 7, with 14 bases in between. The CDR3 extends over 14 amino acids. Germline loops: CDR1 SNHLY, CDR2 FYNNEI. The CDR3 region is CASSSRGKGEKLFF. The CDR3 nucleotides are TGTGCCAGCAGTTCCAGGGGTAAAGGTGAAAAACTGTTTTTT.

The chain couples TRBV6-6 to TRBJ1-1, with D possibly being TRBD1 (6 bases). With 4 bases removed from V and 1 base from J, the gap between germline ends came to 10 bases. Germline lookup yields CDR1 MNHNY and CDR2 SVGAGI (reference sequence). The CDR3 has 14 residues. CDR3 DNA: TGTGCCAGCAGTTCGACAGGTAGGAACACTGAAGCTTTCTTT. Translating gives CASSSTGRNTEAFF.

This clone was observed a handful of times. The rearrangement links TRBV5-4 to TRBJ1-2; TRBD1 matches at 8 bases. This CDR3 has 15 amino acids. Germline V gene data show CDR1 as SGHNT and CDR2 as YYREEE (reference sequence). V trimming: 4 bases; J trimming: 4 bases; junction bases outside the gene matches: 9. The CDR3 loop is CASSPGQATGYGYTF. Written as DNA, the CDR3 is TGTGCCAGCAGCCCGGGACAGGCGACGGGCTATGGCTACACCTTC.

This chain uses TRBV7-6 with TRBJ1-6; D might be TRBD1 (6 bases). V was clipped by 4 bases and J by 5 bases, with 15 bases between them. This CDR3 is 16 amino acids long. Per the germline V gene, CDR1 is SGHVS and CDR2 is FNYEAQ. CDR3: CASSSTVDSNNSPLHF. The CDR3 DNA is TGTGCCAGCAGCTCGACCGTGGACAGCAATAATTCACCCCTCCACTTT. Drawing the rest from reference TRBV7-6 and TRBJ1-6, the complete variable domain is GAGVSQSPRYKVTKRGQDVALRCDPISGHVSLYWYRQALGQGPEFLTYFNYEAQQDKSGLPNDRFSAERPEGSISTLTIQRTEQRDSAMYRCASSSTVDSNNSPLHFGNGTRLTVT.

The DNA of the CDR3 is TGTGCCAGCAGCTCCCAGGTAGGGGGACTCAAAAACTACGAGCAGTACTTC. Translated: CASSSQVGGLKNYEQYF. The chain uses TRBV27 and TRBJ2-7, with D perhaps assigned TRBD1 or TRBD2 (6 bases each). The CDR3 consists of 17 residues. V was trimmed by 6 bases and J by 3 bases, leaving 24 bases between them. The germline gives CDR1 MNHEY, CDR2 SMNVEV (reference sequence).

This clone is deemed medium-sized. The chain is built from TRBV9 and TRBJ1-6, with D unclear. The CDR3 has 12 amino acids. V shed 4 bases and J shed 9 bases, with 8 bases lying between them. Germline V gene sequence: CDR1 SGDLS, CDR2 YYNGEE. CDR3 in amino acids: CASSPEGSPLHF. The CDR3 nucleotides are TGTGCCAGCAGCCCGGAGGGTTCACCCCTCCACTTT.

The chain has TRBV5-1 and TRBJ1-4; TRBD1 matches at 9 bases. V lost 4 bases to trimming and J lost 2 bases; unmatched junction nucleotides: 3. The CDR3 extends over 15 amino acids. The germline CDR1 and CDR2 sequences are SGHRS and YFSETQ. The CDR3 DNA sequence: TGCGCCAGCAGCAGGACAGGGGAGACTAATGAAAAACTGTTTTTT. It yields the protein CASSRTGETNEKLFF.

J is TRBJ2-1 and V is TRBV10-1; TRBD2 aligns across 8 bases. The CDR3 is 15 amino acids. V was clipped by 6 bases and J by 6 bases; unmatched bases: 10. The germline gives CDR1 WNHNN, CDR2 SYGVQD (reference sequence). CDR3 sequence (DNA): TGCGCCAGCAGCCTCGTGGTAGCGGGGCTCAATGAGCAGTTCTTC. This sequence encodes CASSLVVAGLNEQFF.

The chain has TRBV7-6 and TRBJ2-5, with D unresolved. This CDR3 has 12 amino acids. Germline assignment: CDR1 SGHVS and CDR2 FNYEAQ. Trimming cost V 2 bases and J 5 bases, with 6 bases left between them. CDR3 nucleotides: TGTGCCAGCAGCTTAAATAGGGAGACCCAGTACTTC. It encodes CASSLNRETQYF.

J is TRBJ1-2 and V is TRBV19, with TRBD1 identical over 11 bases. Germline assignment: CDR1 LNHDA and CDR2 SQIVND (reference sequence). The V gene end was trimmed by 4 bases and the J gene end by 6 bases; junction bases not matched to a gene: 7. The CDR3 sequence is 15 residues long. Here the CDR3 DNA reads TGTGCCAGTAGTAAAGGACAGGGGGCAGGGGATGGCTACACCTTC. Its protein is CASSKGQGAGDGYTF.

This chain joins TRBV6-1 and TRBJ2-7, with D unclear. Trimming stripped 1 base from V and 3 bases from J, with 10 bases between. CDR3 length: 14 residues. The germline V gene encodes CDR1 MNHNS and CDR2 SASEGT. The CDR3 loop reads CASSEGPGIYEQYF. CDR3 in DNA: TGTGCCAGCAGTGAAGGTCCAGGAATCTACGAGCAGTACTTC.

V is TRBV6-5 and J is TRBJ1-2, with D tentatively TRBD1 (6 bases). The V end lost 2 bases, the J end lost 5 bases, and 12 bases lay between the germline ends. The length of the CDR3 is 14 residues. The germline V gene has CDR1 MNHEY and CDR2 SVGAGI. The CDR3 protein is CASSYGGPGYGYTF. DNA for the CDR3: TGTGCCAGCAGTTACGGGGGGCCCGGTTATGGCTACACCTTC.

Note on this clone: Compared with germline, one end of the junction differs, possibly owing to a read error. The CDR3 DNA sequence: TGTGCTAGCAGCTTTAGCGGGGCTAGCACAGATACGCAGTATTTT. As protein: CASSFSGASTDTQYF. This chain uses TRBV7-7 with TRBJ2-3; 8 bases match TRBD2. The germline V gene has CDR1 SSHAT and CDR2 FNYEAQ (reference sequence). This CDR3 is built from 15 residues.

The chain couples TRBV9 to TRBJ2-7; perhaps TRBD1 as D (6 bases). In germline, CDR1 is SGDLS, CDR2 YYNGEE. Between the trimmed V and J ends, which lost 3 bases and 2 bases, there was a span of 15 bases. CDR3 length equals 15 residues. CDR3 nucleotides: TGTGCCAGCAGCGCCGGGGTGGGGGCCCCCTACGAGCAGTACTTC. It encodes CASSAGVGAPYEQYF.

The rearrangement joins TRBV4-3 to TRBJ2-5; 7 positions agree with TRBD1. The CDR3 runs 14 residues. Germline V gene data show CDR1 as LGHNA and CDR2 as YSLEER. Germline trimming cut 2 bases from V and 7 bases from J; bases unmatched to any gene: 7. CDR3 protein: CASSQSDRKGTQYF. As DNA, the CDR3 is TGCGCCAGCAGCCAATCGGACAGGAAAGGGACCCAGTACTTC.

This rearrangement joins TRBV5-1 to TRBJ2-7; tentative D call: TRBD1 (5 bases). CDR1 is SGHRS, CDR2 YFSETQ, per germline. The CDR3 spans 12 residues. The V gene lost 2 bases and the J gene lost 3 bases, with 6 bases spanning the gap. The DNA for the CDR3 is TGCGCCAGCAGCTTCGACAGCTACGAGCAGTACTTC. Translated, it gives CASSFDSYEQYF. Combining the CDR3 with reference TRBV5-1 and TRBJ2-7 gives the whole variable domain KAGVTQTPRYLIKTRGQQVTLSCSPISGHRSVSWYQQTPGQGLQFLFEYFSETQRNKGNFPGRFSGRQFSNSRSEMNVSTLELGDSALYLCASSFDSYEQYFGPGTRLTVT.